The next 20 T cell receptor beta chains were all read from a single sample in a study of cytomegalovirus exposure and HLA in healthy donors. The protocol was immunoSEQ multiplex PCR, while the TCRdb copy is restricted to in-frame clones and leaves out a portion. The top ten hold roughly 0.65% of the sample, which has roughly 80,000 clones, about 92% seen once. Material: PBMCs. The receptor set was obtained from a man aged 18 to 29 in good health and CMV-seronegative.

The genes are TRBV4-1 and TRBJ2-5, with 9 bases aligning to TRBD2. CDR3 size: 16 residues. V lost 1 base and J lost 1; bases outside the gene matches: 4. Germline V gene data show CDR1 as MGHRA and CDR2 as YSYEKL. Written as DNA, the CDR3 is TGCGCCAGCAGCCAAGGAGCGGGGGGATTCCAAGAGACCCAGTACTTC. This translates into CASSQGAGGFQETQYF.

V usage is TRBV7-9 and J usage is TRBJ2-2, with TRBD1 as a possible D gene (5 bases). With 0 bases removed from V and 6 bases from J, the gap between germline ends came to 17 bases. Germline lookup yields CDR1 SEHNR and CDR2 FQNEAQ (reference sequence). The CDR3 is 17 residues long. CDR3 DNA: TGTGCCAGCAGCTTAGCCCAATTGGCCAGGGCACCCGGGGAGCTGTTTTTT. Its protein is CASSLAQLARAPGELFF.

V usage is TRBV4-1 and J usage is TRBJ1-1; TRBD1 might be the D (5 bases). The length of the CDR3 is 15 residues. The V end was cut by 4 bases, the J end by 2 bases, with 14 bases between. The germline gives CDR1 MGHRA, CDR2 YSYEKL. The CDR3, as DNA: TGCGCCAGCAGCCCCAGGGTATTGGTTAACACTGAAGCTTTCTTT. This gives the protein CASSPRVLVNTEAFF.

This chain links TRBV5-5 with TRBJ1-2; the match to TRBD1 covers 9 bases. Germline loops: CDR1 SGHKS, CDR2 YYEKEE (reference sequence). V dropped 5 bases and J dropped 6; count of bases not matched to a gene: 14. The CDR3 extends over 16 amino acids. Here the CDR3 reads CASRLPGTGHKDGYTF. Here the CDR3 DNA reads TGTGCCAGCAGACTTCCTGGGACAGGGCATAAGGATGGCTACACCTTC.

The genes are TRBV5-8 and TRBJ1-2; 7 nucleotides agree with TRBD1. V gave up 4 bases and J gave up 3 bases; unmatched junction bases: 9. The germline V gene has CDR1 SGHTS and CDR2 YDEGEE. This CDR3 is 15 amino acids long. The CDR3 coding sequence is TGTGCCAGCAGCCCTCGTGAGGGGGCGGACTATGGCTACACCTTC. Residues: CASSPREGADYGYTF.

The chain uses TRBV6-1 and TRBJ2-7, with D uncertain. Germline V gives CDR1 MNHNS, CDR2 SASEGT. V was trimmed by 4 bases and J by 5 bases, leaving 9 bases between them. The CDR3 totals 12 residues. CDR3 in amino acids: CASSVLINEQYF. CDR3 coding DNA: TGTGCCAGCAGTGTATTAATAAACGAGCAGTACTTC.

V usage is TRBV5-6 and J usage is TRBJ1-3; D not resolved. Germline V lookup: CDR1 SGHDT, CDR2 YYEEEE. With 0 bases removed from V and 8 bases from J, the gap between germline ends came to 6 bases. This CDR3 comprises 12 residues. CDR3 region: CASSLEADTIYF. The CDR3 coding sequence is TGTGCCAGCAGCTTGGAAGCGGACACCATATATTTT. Filled out from reference TRBV5-6 and TRBJ1-3, the complete variable domain reads DAGVTQSPTHLIKTRGQQVTLRCSPKSGHDTVSWYQQALGQGPQFIFQYYEEEERQRGNFPDRFSGHQFPNYSSELNVNALLLGDSALYLCASSLEADTIYFGEGSWLTVV.

The chain employs TRBV6-5 and TRBJ1-3; perhaps TRBD1 as D (6 bases). The CDR3 covers 15 residues. The ends were cut back, 2 bases at V and 4 bases at J, with 12 bases in the middle. CDR1 is MNHEY, CDR2 SVGAGI, per germline. This CDR3 reads CASSYQGLAGNTIYF. In DNA form, the CDR3 reads TGTGCCAGCAGTTACCAGGGGTTAGCGGGAAACACCATATATTTT.

The V gene is TRBV27, the J gene TRBJ1-2; 12 bases are a match to TRBD1. This CDR3 has 17 residues. The V gene end was trimmed by 5 bases and the J gene end by 2 bases; junction bases not matched to a gene: 9. Germline-derived CDR1 and CDR2 are MNHEY and SMNVEV (reference sequence). The CDR3 nucleotides read TGTGCCAGCAGTGGGGGACAGGGGGCTCAGGTGAACTATGGCTACACCTTC. Its translation: CASSGGQGAQVNYGYTF.

J is TRBJ2-5 and V is TRBV4-1; 8 nucleotides align to TRBD2. CDR3 size: 13 residues. V lost 3 bases to trimming and J lost 4 bases; unmatched junction nucleotides: 1. Germline assignment: CDR1 MGHRA and CDR2 YSYEKL. As DNA, the CDR3 is TGCGCCAGCAGCCACGGACTAGCAGAGACCCAGTACTTC. Its translation is CASSHGLAETQYF.

The V gene is TRBV6-6, the J gene TRBJ1-6; 9 bases map to TRBD1. This CDR3 region has 15 residues. J gave up 6 bases and V 6 bases, and 6 bases lay outside the gene matches. Germline-derived CDR1 and CDR2 are MNHNY and SVGAGI (reference sequence). CDR3 in DNA: TGTGCCAGCAGCCTTCCGGGACAGGGTAATTCACCCCTCCACTTT. It encodes CASSLPGQGNSPLHF.

The chain links TRBV18 to TRBJ1-1; D is uncertain. Trimming shortened V by 5 bases and J by 0 bases, and 4 bases separated the two germline ends. Germline V gives CDR1 KGHSH, CDR2 LQKENI. CDR3 size: 12 residues. CDR3 nucleotide sequence: TGTGCCAGCTCATTCATGAACACTGAAGCTTTCTTT. Residues: CASSFMNTEAFF.

The chain is built from TRBV18 and TRBJ2-5; 7 bases map to TRBD2. Germline CDR1 is KGHSH and CDR2 is LQKENI. CDR3 length equals 15 residues. The trim removed 0 bases at V and 2 bases at J, leaving 3 bases unmatched. CDR3 nucleotides: TGTGCCAGCTCACCACCCCTAGCGGAGCAAGAGACCCAGTACTTC. Protein sequence: CASSPPLAEQETQYF.

The rearrangement joins TRBV18 to TRBJ2-4; 9 bases fit TRBD2. J gave up 8 bases and V 6 bases, and 8 bases lay outside the gene matches. The germline gives CDR1 KGHSH, CDR2 LQKENI. This CDR3 contains 14 residues. The CDR3 here is CASSLSGRTDIQYF. For the CDR3, the DNA is TGTGCCAGCTCCCTTAGCGGGAGAACAGACATTCAGTACTTC.

V is TRBV25-1 and J is TRBJ1-1; 7 nucleotides agree with TRBD1. The CDR3 runs 15 residues. Trimming took 8 bases from V and 2 from J; bases not matched to a gene: 11. The germline V gene has CDR1 MGHDK and CDR2 SYGVNS. The CDR3 sequence is CASATSDRINTEAFF. CDR3 nucleotides: TGTGCCAGCGCCACCTCGGACAGGATTAACACTGAAGCTTTCTTT.

The V and J genes are TRBV11-1 and TRBJ2-1; 14 bases agree with TRBD2. The length of the CDR3 is 17 residues. Germline-derived CDR1 and CDR2 are SGHAT and FQDESV (reference sequence). V shed 2 bases, J shed 7 bases, and the junction held 7 bases outside the gene matches. The CDR3 nucleotides read TGTGCCAGCAGCTTACGGGGGGGACTAGCGGGAGTAAATGAGCAGTTCTTC. Its protein is CASSLRGGLAGVNEQFF.

This chain connects TRBV5-4 to TRBJ2-2; D is perhaps TRBD2 (6 bases). The CDR3 spans 15 residues. V was clipped by 2 bases and J by 1 base, with 9 bases between them. The germline gives CDR1 SGHNT, CDR2 YYREEE (reference sequence). The CDR3 loop is CASSLGGMNTGELFF. The DNA for the CDR3 is TGTGCCAGCAGCTTAGGAGGGATGAACACCGGGGAGCTGTTTTTT. The full variable domain, its missing parts supplied by reference TRBV5-4 and TRBJ2-2, is ETGVTQSPTHLIKTRGQQVTLRCSSQSGHNTVSWYQQALGQGPQFIFQYYREEENGRGNFPPRFSGLQFPNYSSELNVNALELDDSALYLCASSLGGMNTGELFFGEGSRLTVL.

The V and J genes are TRBV5-5 and TRBJ1-1; D call uncertain. This CDR3 region has 14 residues. Germline CDR1 reads SGHKS; CDR2 reads YYEKEE (reference sequence). Trimming cost V 3 bases and J 4 bases, with 13 bases left between them. Here the CDR3 DNA reads TGTGCCAGCAGCTCCCGTCAGTTGTTCACTGAAGCTTTCTTT. Residues: CASSSRQLFTEAFF.

The chain combines TRBV28 with TRBJ1-2, with 9 bases matching TRBD1. Germline assignment: CDR1 MDHEN and CDR2 SYDVKM. The CDR3 has 12 amino acids. The junction had 9 bases not matched to a gene; V was cut back by 5 bases and J by 14 bases. CDR3 in DNA: TGTGCCAGCAGTCCACCCTACAGGGGGCTAACCTTC. Translation gives CASSPPYRGLTF.

CDR3 nucleotide sequence: TGCGCCAGCAGCTCGCGGGAGAGTAACTATGGCTACACCTTC. This sequence encodes CASSSRESNYGYTF. The V call is TRBV5-1, the J call TRBJ1-2; D unclear. Germline CDR1 is SGHRS and CDR2 is YFSETQ. Trimming left V 3 bases short and J 1 base short, with 10 bases between. This CDR3 contains 14 residues.